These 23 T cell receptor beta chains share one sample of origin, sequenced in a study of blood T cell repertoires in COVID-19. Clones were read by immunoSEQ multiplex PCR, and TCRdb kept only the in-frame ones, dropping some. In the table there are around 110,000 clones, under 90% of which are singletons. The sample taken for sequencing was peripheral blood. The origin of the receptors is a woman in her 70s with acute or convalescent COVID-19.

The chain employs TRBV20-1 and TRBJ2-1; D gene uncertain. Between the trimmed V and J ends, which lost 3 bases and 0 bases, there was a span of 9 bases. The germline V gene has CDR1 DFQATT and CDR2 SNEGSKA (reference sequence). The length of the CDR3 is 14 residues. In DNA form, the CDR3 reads TGCAGTGCTAGTTTCCTTTCCTCCTACAATGAGCAGTTCTTC. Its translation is CSASFLSSYNEQFF.

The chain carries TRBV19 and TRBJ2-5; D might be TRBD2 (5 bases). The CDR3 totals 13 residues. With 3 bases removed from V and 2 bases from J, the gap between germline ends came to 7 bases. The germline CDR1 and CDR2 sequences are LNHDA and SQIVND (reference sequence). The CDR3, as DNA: TGTGCCAGTAGTATTCGGGGTCAAGAGACCCAGTACTTC. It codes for CASSIRGQETQYF.

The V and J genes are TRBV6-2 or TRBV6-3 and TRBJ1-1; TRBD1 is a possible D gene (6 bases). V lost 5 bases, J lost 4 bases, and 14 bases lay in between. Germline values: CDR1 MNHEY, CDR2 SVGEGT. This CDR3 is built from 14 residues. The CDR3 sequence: CASSTTGGRTEAFF. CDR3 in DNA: TGTGCCAGCAGTACGACGGGGGGCCGCACTGAAGCTTTCTTT.

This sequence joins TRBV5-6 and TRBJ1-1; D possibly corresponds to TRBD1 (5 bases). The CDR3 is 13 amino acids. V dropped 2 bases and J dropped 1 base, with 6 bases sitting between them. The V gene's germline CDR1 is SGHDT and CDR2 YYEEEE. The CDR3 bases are TGTGCCAGCAGCTTAAGGGGGAACACTGAAGCTTTCTTT. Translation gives CASSLRGNTEAFF. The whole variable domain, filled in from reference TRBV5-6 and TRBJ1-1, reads DAGVTQSPTHLIKTRGQQVTLRCSPKSGHDTVSWYQQALGQGPQFIFQYYEEEERQRGNFPDRFSGHQFPNYSSELNVNALLLGDSALYLCASSLRGNTEAFFGQGTRLTVV.

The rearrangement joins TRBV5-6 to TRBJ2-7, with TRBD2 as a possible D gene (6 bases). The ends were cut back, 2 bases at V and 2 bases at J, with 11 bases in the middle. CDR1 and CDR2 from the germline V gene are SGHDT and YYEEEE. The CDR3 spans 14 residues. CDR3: CASSFGTFAYEQYF. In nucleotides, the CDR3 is TGTGCCAGCAGCTTCGGGACTTTCGCCTACGAGCAGTACTTC. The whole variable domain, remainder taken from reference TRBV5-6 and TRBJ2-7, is DAGVTQSPTHLIKTRGQQVTLRCSPKSGHDTVSWYQQALGQGPQFIFQYYEEEERQRGNFPDRFSGHQFPNYSSELNVNALLLGDSALYLCASSFGTFAYEQYFGPGTRLTVT.

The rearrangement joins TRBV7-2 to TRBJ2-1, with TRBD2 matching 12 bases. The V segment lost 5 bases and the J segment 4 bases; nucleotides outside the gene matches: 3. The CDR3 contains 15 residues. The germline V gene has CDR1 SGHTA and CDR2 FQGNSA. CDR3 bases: TGTGCCAGCAGCCCGACTAGCGGGGGTTACAATGAGCAGTTCTTC. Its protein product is CASSPTSGGYNEQFF.

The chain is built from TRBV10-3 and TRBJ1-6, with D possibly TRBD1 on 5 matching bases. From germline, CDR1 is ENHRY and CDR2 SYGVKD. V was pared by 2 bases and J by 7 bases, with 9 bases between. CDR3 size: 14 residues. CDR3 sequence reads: CAISEKAGNSPLHF. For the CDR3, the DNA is TGTGCCATCAGTGAGAAGGCAGGGAATTCACCCCTCCACTTT.

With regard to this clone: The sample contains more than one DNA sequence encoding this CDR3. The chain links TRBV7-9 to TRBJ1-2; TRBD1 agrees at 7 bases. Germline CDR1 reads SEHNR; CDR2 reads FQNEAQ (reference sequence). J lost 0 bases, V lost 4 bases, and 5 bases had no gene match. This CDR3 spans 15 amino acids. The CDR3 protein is CASSSRQGANYGYTF. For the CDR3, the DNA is TGTGCCAGCAGCTCACGACAGGGAGCTAACTATGGCTACACCTTC.

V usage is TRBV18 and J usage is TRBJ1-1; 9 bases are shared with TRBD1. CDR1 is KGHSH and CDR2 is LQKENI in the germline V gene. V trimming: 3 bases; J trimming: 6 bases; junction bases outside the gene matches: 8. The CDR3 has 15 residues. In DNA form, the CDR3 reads TGTGCCAGCTCACCGCCGGGACAGGGCCGCCCTGAAGCTTTCTTT. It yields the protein CASSPPGQGRPEAFF.

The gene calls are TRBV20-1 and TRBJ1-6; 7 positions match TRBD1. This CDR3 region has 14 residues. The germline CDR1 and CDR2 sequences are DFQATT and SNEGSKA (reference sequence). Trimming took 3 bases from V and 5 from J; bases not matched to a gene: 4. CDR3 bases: TGCAGTGCTAGTGAGGGGGCTAATAATTCACCCCTCCACTTT. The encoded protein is CSASEGANNSPLHF.

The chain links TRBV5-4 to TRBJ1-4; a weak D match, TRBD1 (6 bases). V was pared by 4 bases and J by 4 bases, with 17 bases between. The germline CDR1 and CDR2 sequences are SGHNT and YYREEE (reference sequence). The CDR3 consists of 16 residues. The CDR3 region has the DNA TGTGCCAGCAGCCCAACGGCGACAGGTGTTAATGAAAAACTGTTTTTT. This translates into CASSPTATGVNEKLFF.

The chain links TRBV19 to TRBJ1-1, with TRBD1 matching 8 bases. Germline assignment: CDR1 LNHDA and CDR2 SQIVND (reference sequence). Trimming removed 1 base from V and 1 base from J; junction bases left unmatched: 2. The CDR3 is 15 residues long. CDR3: CASSIGGTGNTEAFF. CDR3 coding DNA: TGTGCCAGTAGTATAGGTGGGACAGGGAACACTGAAGCTTTCTTT. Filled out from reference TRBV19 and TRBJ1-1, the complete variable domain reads DGGITQSPKYLFRKEGQNVTLSCEQNLNHDAMYWYRQDPGQGLRLIYYSQIVNDFQKGDIAEGYSVSREKKESFPLTVTSAQKNPTAFYLCASSIGGTGNTEAFFGQGTRLTVV.

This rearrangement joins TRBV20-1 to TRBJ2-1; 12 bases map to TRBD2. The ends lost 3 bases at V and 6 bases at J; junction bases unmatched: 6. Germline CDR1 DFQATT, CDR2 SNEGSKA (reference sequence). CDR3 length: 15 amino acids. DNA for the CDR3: TGCAGTGCTAGTGGACTAGCGGGGCCCCGCAATGAGCAGTTCTTC. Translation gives CSASGLAGPRNEQFF.

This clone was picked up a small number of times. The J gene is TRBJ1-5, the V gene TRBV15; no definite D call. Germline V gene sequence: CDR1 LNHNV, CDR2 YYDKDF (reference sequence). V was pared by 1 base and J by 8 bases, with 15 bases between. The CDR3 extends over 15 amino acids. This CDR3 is CATSRVFWEEEPQHF. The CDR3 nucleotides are TGTGCCACCAGCAGAGTTTTTTGGGAGGAAGAGCCCCAGCATTTT.

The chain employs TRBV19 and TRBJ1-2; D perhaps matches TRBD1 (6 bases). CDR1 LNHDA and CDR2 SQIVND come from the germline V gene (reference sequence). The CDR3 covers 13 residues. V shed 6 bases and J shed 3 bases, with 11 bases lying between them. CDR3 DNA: TGTGCCAGTAGAAGGGGGGGTGACTATGGCTACACCTTC. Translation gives CASRRGGDYGYTF.

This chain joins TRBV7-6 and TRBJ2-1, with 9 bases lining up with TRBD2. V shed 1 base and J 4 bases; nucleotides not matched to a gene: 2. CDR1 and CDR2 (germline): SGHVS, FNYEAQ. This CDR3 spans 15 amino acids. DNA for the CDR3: TGTGCCAGCAGCTTAGGGACTAGCGTTTACAATGAGCAGTTCTTC. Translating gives CASSLGTSVYNEQFF.

The CDR3 is CASNSRTGTKETQYF. DNA of the CDR3: TGTGCCAGCAACTCCCGGACAGGGACAAAAGAGACCCAGTACTTC. The chain has TRBV6-5 and TRBJ2-5, with 8 nucleotides matching TRBD1. CDR1 and CDR2 (germline): MNHEY, SVGAGI. V was pared by 7 bases and J by 3 bases, with 10 bases of the junction left unmatched. This CDR3 has 15 residues.

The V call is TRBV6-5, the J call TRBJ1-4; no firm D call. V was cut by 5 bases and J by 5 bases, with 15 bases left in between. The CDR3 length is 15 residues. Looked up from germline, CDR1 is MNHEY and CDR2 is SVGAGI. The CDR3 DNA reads TGTGCCAGCAGTCTCCGGGGAACCCCGAATGAAAAACTGTTTTTT. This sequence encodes CASSLRGTPNEKLFF.

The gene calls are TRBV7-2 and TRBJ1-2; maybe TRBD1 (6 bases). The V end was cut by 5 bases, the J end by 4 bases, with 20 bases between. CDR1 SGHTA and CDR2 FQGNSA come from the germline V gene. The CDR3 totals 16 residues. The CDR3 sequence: CASSPRGGGAGYGYTF. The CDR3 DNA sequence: TGTGCCAGCAGCCCCCGGGGCGGGGGGGCCGGCTATGGCTACACCTTC. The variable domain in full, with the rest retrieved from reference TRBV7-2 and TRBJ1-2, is GAGVSQSPSNKVTEKGKDVELRCDPISGHTALYWYRQSLGQGLEFLIYFQGNSAPDKSGLPSDRFSAERTGGSVSTLTIQRTQQEDSAVYLCASSPRGGGAGYGYTFGSGTRLTVV.

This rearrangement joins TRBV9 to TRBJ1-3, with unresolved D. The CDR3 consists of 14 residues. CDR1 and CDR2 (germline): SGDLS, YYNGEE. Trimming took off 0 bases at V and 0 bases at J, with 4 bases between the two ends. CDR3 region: CASSVDYSGNTIYF. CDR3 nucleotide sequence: TGTGCCAGCAGCGTAGACTACTCTGGAAACACCATATATTTT.

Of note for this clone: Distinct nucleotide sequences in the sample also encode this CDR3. The CDR3 is CASSVGGMATGELFF. CDR3 nucleotides: TGTGCCAGCAGCGTAGGCGGAATGGCTACCGGGGAGCTGTTTTTT. V and J are TRBV9 and TRBJ2-2; D not certain. Germline V gene sequence: CDR1 SGDLS, CDR2 YYNGEE. This CDR3 spans 15 amino acids. V dropped 0 bases and J dropped 5 bases, with 11 bases sitting between them.

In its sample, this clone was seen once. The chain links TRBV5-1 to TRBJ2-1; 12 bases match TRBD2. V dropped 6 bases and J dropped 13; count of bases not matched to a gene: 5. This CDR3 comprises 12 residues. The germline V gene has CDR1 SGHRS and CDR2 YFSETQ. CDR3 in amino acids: CASTRLAGVQFF. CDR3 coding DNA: TGCGCCAGCACTAGACTAGCGGGGGTACAGTTCTTC.

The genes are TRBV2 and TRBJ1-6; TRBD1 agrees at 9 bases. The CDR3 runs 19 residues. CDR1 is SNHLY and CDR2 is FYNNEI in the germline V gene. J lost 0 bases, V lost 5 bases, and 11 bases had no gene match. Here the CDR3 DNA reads TGTGCCAGCAGTCGCTTGGACAGGGGACGTGGCTCCTATAATTCACCCCTCCACTTT. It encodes CASSRLDRGRGSYNSPLHF.